The 16 T cell receptor beta chains presented below share a single source sample, sequenced in a study of blood T cell repertoires in COVID-19 (dated by TCRdb to 2019 to 2021). Library preparation used the immunoSEQ multiplex PCR assay. Drawn from immuneACCESS, this table holds only the in-frame rearrangements with V and J called that TCRdb kept. Clones are partly lost; checked studies trace under half to an unresolved V gene and leave the rest unexplained. The sample table lists just over 350,000 clones, around nine tenths of them with a count of one. The top ten clones comprise roughly 6.6% of the sample. Sequenced: peripheral blood. The receptors here all came from a woman aged 55-75 years with COVID-19, enrolled during active disease.

The V and J genes are TRBV29-1 and TRBJ1-2, with D possibly matching TRBD1 (5 bases). The germline V and J ends were trimmed by 4 bases and 5 bases, with 11 bases remaining between them. There are 12 residues in the CDR3. Germline CDR1 and CDR2: SQVTM and ANQGSEA. The CDR3 reads CSVGGGVYGYTF. CDR3 bases: TGCAGCGTTGGGGGGGGTGTGTATGGCTACACCTTC.

The chain combines TRBV29-1 with TRBJ2-1; the D gene is possibly TRBD2 (6 bases). The germline gives CDR1 SQVTM, CDR2 ANQGSEA. Trimming removed 4 bases at V and 4 bases at J, with 11 bases between. The CDR3 totals 13 residues. CDR3 in DNA: TGCAGCGTTGGCGGCGGGGTATACAATGAGCAGTTCTTC. Its protein is CSVGGGVYNEQFF.

V is TRBV30 and J is TRBJ1-2; a possible D gene is TRBD1 (5 bases). The germline V gene encodes CDR1 GTSNPN and CDR2 SVGIG (reference sequence). V lost 4 bases and J lost 9, with 12 bases in between. The CDR3 is made up of 11 amino acids. The CDR3 loop reads CAWNPGGSYTF. The DNA for the CDR3 is TGTGCCTGGAACCCGGGGGGGAGCTACACCTTC.

This rearrangement joins TRBV2 to TRBJ2-7, with D perhaps matching TRBD1 (5 bases). The CDR3 is 13 amino acids. V was shortened by 9 bases and J by 9 bases, with 21 bases between the two germline ends. Germline values: CDR1 SNHLY, CDR2 FYNNEI. CDR3 DNA: TGTGCCAGTGGGGCCGGGCTATCCCTAGGGCAGTACTTC. Protein product: CASGAGLSLGQYF.

The chain recombines TRBV29-1 with TRBJ2-5; D is perhaps TRBD1 (5 bases). Trimming removed 6 bases from V and 5 bases from J, with 19 bases in between. The CDR3 covers 14 residues. CDR1 and CDR2 (germline): SQVTM, ANQGSEA. Here the CDR3 DNA reads TGCAGCGTCAATTTAGGGGCCCCCAGGGAGACCCAGTACTTC. It yields the protein CSVNLGAPRETQYF.

This chain links TRBV2 with TRBJ1-2, with D uncertain. The germline V and J ends were trimmed by 4 bases and 0 bases, with 9 bases remaining between them. CDR1 is SNHLY, CDR2 FYNNEI, per germline. The CDR3 sequence is 14 residues long. As DNA, the CDR3 is TGTGCCAGCAGTGGATTAGAGACTAACTATGGCTACACCTTC. Protein product: CASSGLETNYGYTF.

The V gene is TRBV2, the J gene TRBJ1-1, with a tentative D call TRBD1 (6 bases). Germline CDR1 SNHLY, CDR2 FYNNEI. This CDR3 has 17 residues. V was trimmed by 1 base and J by 2 bases, leaving 17 bases between them. CDR3 nucleotides: TGTGCCAGCAGTGAAGGTAATACAGGGCACTCTAACACTGAAGCTTTCTTT. As protein: CASSEGNTGHSNTEAFF.

The rearrangement joins TRBV6-5 to TRBJ1-2; maybe TRBD1 (6 bases). Germline CDR1 MNHEY, CDR2 SVGAGI. The CDR3 extends over 15 amino acids. Trimming took off 5 bases at V and 8 bases at J, with 21 bases between the two ends. The DNA of the CDR3 is TGTGCCAGCAGTCCTACCGGGGGGGCCACTGAGGGCTACACCTTC. Translation gives CASSPTGGATEGYTF.

V gene TRBV9 combines with J gene TRBJ2-3; D uncertain. The CDR3 totals 15 residues. Trimming shortened V by 1 base and J by 0 bases, and 9 bases separated the two germline ends. CDR1 is SGDLS, CDR2 YYNGEE, per germline. CDR3 in amino acids: CASSVHSSSTDTQYF. CDR3 DNA sequence: TGTGCCAGCAGCGTACATAGCTCCAGCACAGATACGCAGTATTTT.

The chain carries TRBV24-1 and TRBJ2-3, with no clear D. The CDR3 runs 13 residues. Trimming shortened V by 2 bases and J by 9 bases, and 11 bases separated the two germline ends. The V gene's germline CDR1 is KGHDR and CDR2 SFDVKD. The CDR3 region is CATSDSSLPTQYF. The CDR3 nucleotides are TGTGCCACCAGTGATTCCTCTCTCCCCACGCAGTATTTT.

This chain links TRBV5-1 with TRBJ1-1, with no clear D. This CDR3 is built from 15 residues. The germline V gene has CDR1 SGHRS and CDR2 YFSETQ. V lost 0 bases to trimming and J lost 1 base, with 10 bases between them. CDR3 in amino acids: CASSLGSTANTEAFF. DNA of the CDR3: TGCGCCAGCAGCTTGGGCAGTACAGCGAACACTGAAGCTTTCTTT.

The genes are TRBV6-5 and TRBJ2-7, with TRBD1 matching 10 bases. Germline CDR1 is MNHEY and CDR2 is SVGAGI. With V trimmed by 8 bases and J by 5 bases, 9 bases remained unmatched. The CDR3 spans 14 residues. DNA of the CDR3: TGTGCCAGCCGCAACCGGGACAGGGGTAACGAGCAGTACTTC. It translates to CASRNRDRGNEQYF.

The chain couples TRBV5-1 to TRBJ2-3; 8 bases align to TRBD1. The CDR3 runs 16 residues. The V gene end was trimmed by 4 bases and the J gene end by 0 bases; junction bases not matched to a gene: 7. Germline CDR1 and CDR2: SGHRS and YFSETQ. CDR3 in DNA: TGCGCCAGCAGCGAGGACAGGGTTGGAAGCACAGATACGCAGTATTTT. It encodes CASSEDRVGSTDTQYF.

This sequence joins TRBV12-1 and TRBJ2-1; the table's D call, TRBD1, has no DNA check behind it. TRBV12-1 is a recognized pseudogene. This CDR3 is 17 amino acids long. The DNA of the CDR3 is TGTGCCAGCAGCCCGACTGGGACAGGGGTGGGGGTACATGAGCAGTTCTTC. Its translation is CASSPTGTGVGVHEQFF.

The chain uses TRBV6-5 and TRBJ1-6; 8 bases map to TRBD1. The CDR3 runs to 14 residues. The J segment lost 7 bases and the V segment lost 6 bases, leaving 5 bases of the junction unmatched. In germline, CDR1 is MNHEY, CDR2 SVGAGI. CDR3 loop: CASRPTGENSPLHF. The CDR3 nucleotides read TGTGCCAGCAGGCCGACAGGGGAGAATTCACCCCTCCACTTT.

The V gene is TRBV3-1 (or the pseudogene TRBV3-2), the J gene TRBJ2-2, with D maybe TRBD1 (6 bases). With 2 bases removed from V and 6 bases from J, the gap between germline ends came to 10 bases. Germline CDR1 is LGHDT and CDR2 is YNNKEL (reference sequence). The CDR3 totals 14 residues. The CDR3 sequence: CASSQNSGAGELFF. The CDR3 DNA reads TGTGCCAGCAGCCAAAACTCAGGGGCCGGGGAGCTGTTTTTT.